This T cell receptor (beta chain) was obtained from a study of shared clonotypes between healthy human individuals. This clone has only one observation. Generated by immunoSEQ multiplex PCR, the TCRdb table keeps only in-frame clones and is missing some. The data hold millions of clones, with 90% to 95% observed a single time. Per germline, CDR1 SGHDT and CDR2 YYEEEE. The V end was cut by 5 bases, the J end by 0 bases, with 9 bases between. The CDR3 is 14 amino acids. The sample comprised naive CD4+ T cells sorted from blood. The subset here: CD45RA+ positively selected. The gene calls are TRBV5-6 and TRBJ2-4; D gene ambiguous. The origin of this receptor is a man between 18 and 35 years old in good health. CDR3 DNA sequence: TGTGCCAGCAGTCAGCCCGTAGCCAAAAACATTCAGTACTTC. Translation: CASSQPVAKNIQYF.